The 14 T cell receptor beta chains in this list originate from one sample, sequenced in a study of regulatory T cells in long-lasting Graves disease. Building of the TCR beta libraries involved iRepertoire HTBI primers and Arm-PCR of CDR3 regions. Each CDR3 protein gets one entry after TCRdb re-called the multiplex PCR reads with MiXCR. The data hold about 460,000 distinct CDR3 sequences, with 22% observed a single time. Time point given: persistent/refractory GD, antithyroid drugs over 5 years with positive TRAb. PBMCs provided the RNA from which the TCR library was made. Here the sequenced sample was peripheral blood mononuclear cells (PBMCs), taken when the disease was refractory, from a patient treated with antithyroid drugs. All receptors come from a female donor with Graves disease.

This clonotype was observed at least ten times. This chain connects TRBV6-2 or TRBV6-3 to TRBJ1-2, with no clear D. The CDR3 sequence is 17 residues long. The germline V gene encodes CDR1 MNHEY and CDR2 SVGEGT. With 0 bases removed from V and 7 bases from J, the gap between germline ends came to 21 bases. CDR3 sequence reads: CASSYSSSRLSRSGYTF. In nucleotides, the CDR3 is TGTGCCAGCAGTTACTCCTCCTCCCGCCTCAGTAGAAGTGGCTACACCTTC.

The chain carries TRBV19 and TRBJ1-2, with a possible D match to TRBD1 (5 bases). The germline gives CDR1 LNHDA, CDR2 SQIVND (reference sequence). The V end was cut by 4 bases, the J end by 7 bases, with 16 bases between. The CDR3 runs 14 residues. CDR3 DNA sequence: TGTGCCAGTAGTACCCACGAAGGGGCTGGTGGCTACACCTTC. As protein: CASSTHEGAGGYTF.

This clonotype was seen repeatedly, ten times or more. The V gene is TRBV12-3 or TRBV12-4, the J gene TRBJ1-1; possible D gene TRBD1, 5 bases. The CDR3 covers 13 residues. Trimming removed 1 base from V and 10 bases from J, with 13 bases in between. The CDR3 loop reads CASSLGGVLPAFF. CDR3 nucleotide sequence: TGTGCCAGCAGTTTAGGAGGGGTCCTCCCAGCTTTCTTT.

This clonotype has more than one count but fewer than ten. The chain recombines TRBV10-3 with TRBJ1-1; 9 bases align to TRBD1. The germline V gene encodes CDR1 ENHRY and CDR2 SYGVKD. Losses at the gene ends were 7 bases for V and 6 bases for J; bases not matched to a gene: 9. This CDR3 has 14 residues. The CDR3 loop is CAITKQGARAEAFF. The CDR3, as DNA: TGTGCCATCACCAAACAGGGGGCAAGGGCTGAAGCTTTCTTT.

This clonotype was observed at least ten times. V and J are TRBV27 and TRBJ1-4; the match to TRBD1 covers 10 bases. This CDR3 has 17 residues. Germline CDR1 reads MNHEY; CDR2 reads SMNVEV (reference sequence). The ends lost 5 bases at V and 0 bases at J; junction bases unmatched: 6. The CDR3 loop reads CASSVDRGTATNEKLFF. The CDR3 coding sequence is TGTGCCAGCAGTGTGGACAGGGGGACTGCAACTAATGAAAAACTGTTTTTT.

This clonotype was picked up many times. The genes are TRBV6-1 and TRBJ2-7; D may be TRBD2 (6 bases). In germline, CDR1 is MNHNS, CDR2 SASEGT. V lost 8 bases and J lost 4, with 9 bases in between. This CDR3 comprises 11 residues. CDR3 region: CASGTDYEQYF. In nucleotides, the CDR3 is TGTGCCAGCGGGACTGATTACGAGCAGTACTTC.

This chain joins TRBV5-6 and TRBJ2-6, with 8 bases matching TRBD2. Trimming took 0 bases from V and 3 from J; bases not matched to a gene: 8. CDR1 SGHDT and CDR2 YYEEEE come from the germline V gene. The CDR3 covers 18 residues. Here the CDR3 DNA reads TGTGCCAGCAGCTTGGATTTCGGGGGGGTCAGTGGGGCCAACGTCCTGACTTTC. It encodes CASSLDFGGVSGANVLTF. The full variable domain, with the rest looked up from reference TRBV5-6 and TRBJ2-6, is DAGVTQSPTHLIKTRGQQVTLRCSPKSGHDTVSWYQQALGQGPQFIFQYYEEEERQRGNFPDRFSGHQFPNYSSELNVNALLLGDSALYLCASSLDFGGVSGANVLTFGAGSRLTVL.

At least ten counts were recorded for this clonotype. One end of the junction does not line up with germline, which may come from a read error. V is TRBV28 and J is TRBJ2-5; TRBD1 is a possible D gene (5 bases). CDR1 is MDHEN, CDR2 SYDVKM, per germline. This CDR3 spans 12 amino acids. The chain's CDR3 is CASSSSQTDQGF. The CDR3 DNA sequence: TGTGCCAGCAGCTCCTCTCAGACGGACCAGGGCTTC.

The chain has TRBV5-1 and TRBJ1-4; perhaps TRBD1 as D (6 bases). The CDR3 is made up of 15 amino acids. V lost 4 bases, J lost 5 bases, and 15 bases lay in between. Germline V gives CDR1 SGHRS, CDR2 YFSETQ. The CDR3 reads CASSPGAGLNEKLFF. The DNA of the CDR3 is TGCGCCAGCAGCCCGGGGGCGGGACTGAATGAAAAACTGTTTTTT.

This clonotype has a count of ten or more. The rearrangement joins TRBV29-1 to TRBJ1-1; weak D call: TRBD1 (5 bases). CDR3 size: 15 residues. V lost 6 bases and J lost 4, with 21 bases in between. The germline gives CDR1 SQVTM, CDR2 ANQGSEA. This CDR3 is CSVGSVRASGTEAFF. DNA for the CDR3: TGCAGCGTCGGGAGCGTCAGGGCGTCTGGCACTGAAGCTTTCTTT.

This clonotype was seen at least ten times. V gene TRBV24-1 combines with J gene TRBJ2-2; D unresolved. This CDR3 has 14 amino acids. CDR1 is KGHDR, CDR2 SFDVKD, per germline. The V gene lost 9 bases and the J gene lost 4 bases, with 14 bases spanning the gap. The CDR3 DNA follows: TGTGCCACCTCGCCCTTGGGTTTCACCGGGGAGCTGTTTTTT. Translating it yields CATSPLGFTGELFF.

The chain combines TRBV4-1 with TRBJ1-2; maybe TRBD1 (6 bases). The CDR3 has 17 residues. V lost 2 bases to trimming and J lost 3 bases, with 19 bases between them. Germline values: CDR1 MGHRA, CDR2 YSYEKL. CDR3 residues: CASSQYTGGGADYGYTF. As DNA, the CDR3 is TGCGCCAGCAGCCAATATACCGGCGGGGGCGCGGACTATGGCTACACCTTC.

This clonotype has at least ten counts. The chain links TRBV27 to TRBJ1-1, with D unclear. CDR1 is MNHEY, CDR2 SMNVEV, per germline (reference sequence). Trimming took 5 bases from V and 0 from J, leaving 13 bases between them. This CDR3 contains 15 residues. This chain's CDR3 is CASSPPLVMNTEAFF. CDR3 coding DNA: TGTGCCAGCAGTCCCCCGTTGGTGATGAACACTGAAGCTTTCTTT.

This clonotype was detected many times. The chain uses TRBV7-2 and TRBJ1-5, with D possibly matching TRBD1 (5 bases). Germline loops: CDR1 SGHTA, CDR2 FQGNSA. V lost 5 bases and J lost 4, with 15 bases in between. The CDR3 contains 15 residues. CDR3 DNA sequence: TGTGCCAGCAGCCGAACCGGGACGGGGAATCAGCCCCAGCATTTT. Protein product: CASSRTGTGNQPQHF.